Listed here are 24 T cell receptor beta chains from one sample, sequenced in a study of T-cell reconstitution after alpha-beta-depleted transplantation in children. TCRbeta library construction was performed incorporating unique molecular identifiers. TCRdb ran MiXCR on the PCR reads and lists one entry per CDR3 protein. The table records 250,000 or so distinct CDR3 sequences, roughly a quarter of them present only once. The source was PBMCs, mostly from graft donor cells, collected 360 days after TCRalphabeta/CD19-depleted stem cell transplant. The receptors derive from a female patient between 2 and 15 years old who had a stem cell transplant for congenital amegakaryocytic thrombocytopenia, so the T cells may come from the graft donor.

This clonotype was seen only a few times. This CDR3 reads CASSPRKAGGVYEQYF. In DNA form, the CDR3 reads TGTGCCAGCAGTCCCAGGAAAGCGGGAGGGGTTTACGAGCAGTACTTC. This chain joins TRBV9 and TRBJ2-7, with 10 bases lining up with TRBD2. The CDR3 consists of 16 residues. Losses at the gene ends were 5 bases for V and 4 bases for J; bases not matched to a gene: 12. CDR1 and CDR2 (germline): SGDLS, YYNGEE.

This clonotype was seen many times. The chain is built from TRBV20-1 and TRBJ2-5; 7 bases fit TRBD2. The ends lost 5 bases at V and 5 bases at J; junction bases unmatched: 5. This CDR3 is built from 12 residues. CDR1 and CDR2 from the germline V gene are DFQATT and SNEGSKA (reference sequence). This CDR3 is CSAGLVVETQYF. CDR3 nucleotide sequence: TGCAGTGCTGGACTAGTCGTTGAGACCCAGTACTTC.

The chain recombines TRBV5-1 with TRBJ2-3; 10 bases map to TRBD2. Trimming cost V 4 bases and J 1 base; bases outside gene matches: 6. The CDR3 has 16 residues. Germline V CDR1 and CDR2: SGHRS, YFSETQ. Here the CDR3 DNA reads TGCGCCAGCAGCCCACATACTAGCGGGGGCACAGATACGCAGTATTTT. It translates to CASSPHTSGGTDTQYF.

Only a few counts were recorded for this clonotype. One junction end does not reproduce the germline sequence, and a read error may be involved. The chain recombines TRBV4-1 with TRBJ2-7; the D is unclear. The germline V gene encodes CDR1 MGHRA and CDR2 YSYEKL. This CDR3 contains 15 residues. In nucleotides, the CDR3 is TGCGCCAGCCGCCAAACCGGGCTTGGCTCCTACGAGCAGTACTTC. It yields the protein CASRQTGLGSYEQYF.

The CDR3 sequence: CASSLASGGTGVQYF. CDR3 sequence (DNA): TGTGCCAGCAGTTTAGCGTCTGGGGGGACGGGCGTGCAGTACTTC. V usage is TRBV12-3 or TRBV12-4 and J usage is TRBJ2-7; D perhaps matches TRBD2 (6 bases). Trimming took off 0 bases at V and 9 bases at J, with 18 bases between the two ends. There are 15 residues in the CDR3.

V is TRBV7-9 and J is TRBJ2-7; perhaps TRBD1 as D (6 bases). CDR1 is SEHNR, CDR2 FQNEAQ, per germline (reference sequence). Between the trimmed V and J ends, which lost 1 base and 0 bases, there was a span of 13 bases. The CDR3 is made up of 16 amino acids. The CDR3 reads CASSLGTGPSSYEQYF. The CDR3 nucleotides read TGTGCCAGCAGCTTAGGAACAGGGCCTAGCTCCTACGAGCAGTACTTC. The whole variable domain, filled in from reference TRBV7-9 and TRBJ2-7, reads DTGVSQNPRHKITKRGQNVTFRCDPISEHNRLYWYRQTLGQGPEFLTYFQNEAQLEKSRLLSDRFSAERPKGSFSTLEIQRTEQGDSAMYLCASSLGTGPSSYEQYFGPGTRLTVT.

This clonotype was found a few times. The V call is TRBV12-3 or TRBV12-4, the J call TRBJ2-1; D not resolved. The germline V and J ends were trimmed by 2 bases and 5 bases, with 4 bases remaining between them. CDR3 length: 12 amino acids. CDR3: CASSLRDNEQFF. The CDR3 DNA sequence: TGTGCCAGCAGTTTACGCGACAATGAGCAGTTCTTC.

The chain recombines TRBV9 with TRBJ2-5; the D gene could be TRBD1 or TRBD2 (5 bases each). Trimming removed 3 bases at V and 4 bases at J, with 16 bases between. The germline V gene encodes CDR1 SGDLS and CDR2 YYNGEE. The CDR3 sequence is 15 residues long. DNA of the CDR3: TGTGCCAGCAGCGCAGGGACCGCGGGCCTAGAGACCCAGTACTTC. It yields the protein CASSAGTAGLETQYF.

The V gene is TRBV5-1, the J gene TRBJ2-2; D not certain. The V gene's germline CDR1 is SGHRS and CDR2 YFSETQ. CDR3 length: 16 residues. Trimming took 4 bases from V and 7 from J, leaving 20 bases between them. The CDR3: CASSGYGRSEVGELFF. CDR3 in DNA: TGCGCCAGCAGCGGTTATGGTCGGAGCGAGGTCGGGGAGCTGTTTTTT. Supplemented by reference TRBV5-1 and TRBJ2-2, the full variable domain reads KAGVTQTPRYLIKTRGQQVTLSCSPISGHRSVSWYQQTPGQGLQFLFEYFSETQRNKGNFPGRFSGRQFSNSRSEMNVSTLELGDSALYLCASSGYGRSEVGELFFGEGSRLTVL.

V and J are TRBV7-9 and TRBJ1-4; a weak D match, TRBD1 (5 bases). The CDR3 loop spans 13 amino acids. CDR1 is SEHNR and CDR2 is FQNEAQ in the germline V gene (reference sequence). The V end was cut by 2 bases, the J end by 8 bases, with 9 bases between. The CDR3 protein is CASSLLGQEKLFF. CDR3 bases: TGTGCCAGCAGCTTATTGGGGCAAGAAAAACTGTTTTTT.

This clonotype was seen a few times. In DNA, the CDR3 is TGCAGTGCTAGAGGGGGTCCCAATGAGCAGTTCTTC. This encodes CSARGGPNEQFF. The V and J genes are TRBV20-1 and TRBJ2-1; D is ambiguous. Trimming pared 1 base from V and 6 bases from J, leaving 7 bases between. The CDR3 loop spans 12 amino acids. Germline V gives CDR1 DFQATT, CDR2 SNEGSKA (reference sequence).

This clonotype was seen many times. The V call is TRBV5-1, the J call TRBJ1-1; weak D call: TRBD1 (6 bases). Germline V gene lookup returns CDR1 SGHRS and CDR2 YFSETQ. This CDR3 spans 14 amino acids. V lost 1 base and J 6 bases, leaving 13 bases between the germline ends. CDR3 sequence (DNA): TGCGCCAGCAGCTTGATCGTCAGGGGTGCTGAAGCTTTCTTT. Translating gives CASSLIVRGAEAFF.

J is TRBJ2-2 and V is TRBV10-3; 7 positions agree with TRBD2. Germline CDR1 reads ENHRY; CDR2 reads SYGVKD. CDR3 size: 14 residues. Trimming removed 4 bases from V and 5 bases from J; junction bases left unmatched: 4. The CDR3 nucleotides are TGTGCCATCAGTGCGGGGGGTGAAACCGGGGAGCTGTTTTTT. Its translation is CAISAGGETGELFF.

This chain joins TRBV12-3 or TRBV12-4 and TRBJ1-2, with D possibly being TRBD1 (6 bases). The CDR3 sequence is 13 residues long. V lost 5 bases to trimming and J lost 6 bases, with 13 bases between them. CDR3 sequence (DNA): TGTGCCAGCAGTACCCGGACAGTGAATGGCTACACCTTC. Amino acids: CASSTRTVNGYTF.

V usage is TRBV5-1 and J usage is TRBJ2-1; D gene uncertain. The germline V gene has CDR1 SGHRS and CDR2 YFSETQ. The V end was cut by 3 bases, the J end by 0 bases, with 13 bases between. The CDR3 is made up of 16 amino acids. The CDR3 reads CASSYTIQSSYNEQFF. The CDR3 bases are TGCGCCAGCAGCTACACCATCCAAAGCTCCTACAATGAGCAGTTCTTC.

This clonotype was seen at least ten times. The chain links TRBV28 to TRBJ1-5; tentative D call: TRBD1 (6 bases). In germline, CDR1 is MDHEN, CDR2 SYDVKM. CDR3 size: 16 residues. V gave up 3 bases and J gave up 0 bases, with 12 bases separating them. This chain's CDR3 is CASSFRGANSNQPQHF. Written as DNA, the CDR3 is TGTGCCAGCAGTTTCAGGGGCGCCAATAGCAATCAGCCCCAGCATTTT.

The CDR3 sequence is CASSTQGTGELFF. DNA of the CDR3: TGTGCCAGCAGCACACAGGGGACCGGGGAGCTGTTTTTT. The J gene is TRBJ2-2, the V gene TRBV11-3; 7 bases align to TRBD1. The germline gives CDR1 SGHNT, CDR2 YENEEA. V lost 5 bases and J lost 5; bases outside the gene matches: 2. The CDR3 has 13 amino acids.

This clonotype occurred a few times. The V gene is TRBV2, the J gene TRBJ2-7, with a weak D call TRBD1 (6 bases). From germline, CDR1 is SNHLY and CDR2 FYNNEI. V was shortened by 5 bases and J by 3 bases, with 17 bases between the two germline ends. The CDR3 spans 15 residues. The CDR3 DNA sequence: TGTGCCAGCAGTCAGGGCCAGGGGTCTTTCTACGAGCAGTACTTC. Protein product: CASSQGQGSFYEQYF. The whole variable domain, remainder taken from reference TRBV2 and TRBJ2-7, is EPEVTQTPSHQVTQMGQEVILRCVPISNHLYFYWYRQILGQKVEFLVSFYNNEISEKSEIFDDQFSVERPDGSNFTLKIRSTKLEDSAMYFCASSQGQGSFYEQYFGPGTRLTVT.

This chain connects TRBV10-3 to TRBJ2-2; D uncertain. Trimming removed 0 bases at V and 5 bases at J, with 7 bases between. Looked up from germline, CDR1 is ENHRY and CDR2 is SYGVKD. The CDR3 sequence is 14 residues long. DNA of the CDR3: TGTGCCATCAGTGAGTCGATAGTTACCGGGGAGCTGTTTTTT. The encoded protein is CAISESIVTGELFF.

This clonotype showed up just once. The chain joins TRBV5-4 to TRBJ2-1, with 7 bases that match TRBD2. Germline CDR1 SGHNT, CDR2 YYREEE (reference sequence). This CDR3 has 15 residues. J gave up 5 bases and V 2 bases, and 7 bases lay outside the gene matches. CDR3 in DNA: TGTGCCAGCAGCTTAAGGCTAGCGGATGACAATGAGCAGTTCTTC. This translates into CASSLRLADDNEQFF. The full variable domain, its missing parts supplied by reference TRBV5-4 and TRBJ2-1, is ETGVTQSPTHLIKTRGQQVTLRCSSQSGHNTVSWYQQALGQGPQFIFQYYREEENGRGNFPPRFSGLQFPNYSSELNVNALELDDSALYLCASSLRLADDNEQFFGPGTRLTVL.

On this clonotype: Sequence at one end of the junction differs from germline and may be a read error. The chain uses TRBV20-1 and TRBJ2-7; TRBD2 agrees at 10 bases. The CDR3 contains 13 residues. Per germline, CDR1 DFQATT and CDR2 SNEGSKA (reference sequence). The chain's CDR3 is CSATTSGSSEQYF. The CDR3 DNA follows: TGCAGTGCTACGACTAGCGGGTCCTCCGAGCAGTACTTC.

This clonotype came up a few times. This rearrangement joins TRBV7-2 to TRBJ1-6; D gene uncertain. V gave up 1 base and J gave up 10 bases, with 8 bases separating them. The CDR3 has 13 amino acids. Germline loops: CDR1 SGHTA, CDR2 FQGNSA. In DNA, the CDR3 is TGTGCCAGCAGCTTAGGGAGGGCCTCACCCCTCCACTTT. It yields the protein CASSLGRASPLHF.

The CDR3 reads CSARAFLAVTDTQYF. Written as DNA, the CDR3 is TGCAGTGCTAGAGCGTTCCTAGCGGTCACAGATACGCAGTATTTT. The chain uses TRBV20-1 and TRBJ2-3, with TRBD2 matching over 7 bases. CDR3 length equals 15 residues. Trimming cost V 1 base and J 2 bases; bases outside gene matches: 6. CDR1 and CDR2 from the germline V gene are DFQATT and SNEGSKA (reference sequence).

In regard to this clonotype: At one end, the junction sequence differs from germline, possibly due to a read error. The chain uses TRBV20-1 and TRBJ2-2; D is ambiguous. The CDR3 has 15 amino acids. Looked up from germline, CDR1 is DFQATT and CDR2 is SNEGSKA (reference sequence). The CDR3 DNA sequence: TGCAGTGCTAGAGATGGCAGGACGAACACCTGGGAGCTGTTTTTT. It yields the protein CSARDGRTNTWELFF.